The entry below gives a single T cell receptor beta chain sequence along with its context. This clonotype was found a few times. Its recognized antigen is unknown. No much larger clone is present one base from it, and per-base qualities are unavailable. The data were produced on an Illumina HiSeq 1500. The public reads were run again by TCRdb, first through fastp at Q25 and then through MiXCR, and only productive beta chains were kept. Rows are combined by CDR3 protein, so each entry shows the most common genes and DNA. The sample table records around 490,000 distinct CDR3 sequences; around 27% of these occur just once. 13% of the sample goes to the ten largest clones. The sample originates from a study of T cell repertoires in cytomegalovirus infection (dated by TCRdb to the late 2010s). Context from the whole study: The HLA type of each donor mattered for the analysis, because public TCR beta signatures pointed to carriage of CMV infection along with the matching HLA type. Paper-wide results and their limitations: In the ex vivo response, HLA-C-restricted CMV-specific TCR beta clonotypes were dominant, and in two of eight donors the single most frequent clonotype came from this HLA-C-restricted group. In both this cohort and an independent cohort of 300 to 450 donors, the cumulative frequency of public TCR beta family members distinguished carriers of CMV infection plus the relevant HLA type.

V loses 8 bases, J loses 1 base, and the germline ends lie 11 bases apart. In the germline V gene (reference sequence), CDR1 corresponds to SEHNR and CDR2 to FQNEAQ. Counted from cysteine to phenylalanine, this CDR3 has 13 amino acids. Kept here is only the CDR3 DNA, which spans 39 bases and is read in frame from base 1. The sample taken for sequencing was PBMCs. This receptor was taken from a human donor in good health (CMV status not recorded). Some clones in this sample may be carry-over from other donors' samples. The chain links TRBV7-9 with TRBJ1-1; there is no confident call for the D gene. The CDR3 region reads CASAGPPNTEAFF. The DNA is TGTGCCAGCGCAGGACCTCCGAACACTGAAGCTTTCTTT.